This TCR beta chain was found in a study of metastatic and nonmetastatic thyroid tumors. For the study at large: Repertoires from blood and tumor or nodule tissue of malignant and benign thyroid patients were compared. Whole-study findings and limits: When malignant thyroid tumors were compared with benign nodules, TCR beta diversity was reportedly significantly higher in the malignant tumors. This held in both blood and tumor samples.

As processed by the authors: The distant-metastasis classifier for papillary thyroid cancer was built from CDR3 differences across clinicopathological groups. TCRdb reanalyzed the PCR reads via MiXCR. The V and J calls were determined by TCRdb, not by the authors. The sample carries roughly 19,000 clones, about 24% recorded once. This clone was detected only a few times. The antigen is not known. CDR1 is MNHNY and CDR2 is SVGAGI in the germline V gene (reference sequence). V gave up 6 bases and J gave up 0 bases; unmatched junction bases: 8. The CDR3 is 18 amino acids. Every patient was untreated before thyroid surgery.

V is TRBV6-6 and J is TRBJ2-6, with 10 bases aligning to TRBD1. This sequence originates from a female donor with papillary thyroid cancer or a benign thyroid nodule (not recorded which). Some clones in this sample may be carry-over from other donors' samples. The sample consisted of tumor tissue. DNA of the CDR3: TGTGCCAGCAGCCTGGACAGGGGGATCCTCTCTGGGGCCAACGTCCTGACTTTC. As protein: CASSLDRGILSGANVLTF.